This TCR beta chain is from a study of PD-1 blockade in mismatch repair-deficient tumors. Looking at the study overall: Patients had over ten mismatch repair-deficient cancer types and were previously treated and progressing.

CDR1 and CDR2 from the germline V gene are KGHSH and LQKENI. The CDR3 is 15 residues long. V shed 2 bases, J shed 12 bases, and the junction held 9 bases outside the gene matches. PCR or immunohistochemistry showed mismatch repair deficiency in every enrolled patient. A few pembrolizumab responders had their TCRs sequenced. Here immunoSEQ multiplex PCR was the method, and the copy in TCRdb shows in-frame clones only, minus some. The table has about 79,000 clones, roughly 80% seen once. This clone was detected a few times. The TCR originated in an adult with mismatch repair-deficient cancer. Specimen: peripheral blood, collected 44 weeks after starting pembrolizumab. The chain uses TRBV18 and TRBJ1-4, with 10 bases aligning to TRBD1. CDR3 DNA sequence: TGTGCCAGCTCACCAGCCGGGACAGGGGTGCCGGAACTGTTTTTT. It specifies CASSPAGTGVPELFF.